This TCR beta chain is from a study of siplizumab effects on memory and regulatory T cells. Broader study findings: In siplizumab cultures, the suppressive function of proliferating Tregs remained unconfirmed. Among alloreactive clones, only a minor fraction mapped to unstimulated subsets.

Turning to this clone: Its target is unknown.

The CDR3 has 14 amino acids. V was shortened by 7 bases and J by 5 bases, with 14 bases between the two germline ends. Germline lookup yields CDR1 LNHDA and CDR2 SQIVND (reference sequence). Using immunoSEQ multiplex PCR, the repertoire was profiled, and TCRdb retains in-frame clones only, with some absent. The sample yields roughly 100,000 clones, roughly 90% seen once. The chain links TRBV19 to TRBJ1-4, with a tentative D call TRBD1 (6 bases). The sample consisted of CD4+ T cells sorted from blood. The TCR originated in a human donor in good health. The CDR3 protein is CASKRTADNEKLFF. The CDR3 nucleotides are TGTGCCAGTAAGAGGACAGCCGACAATGAAAAACTGTTTTTT.